The entry below gives a single T cell receptor (beta chain) sequence along with its context. The antigen remains undetermined. CDR3 length: 16 residues. CDR1 and CDR2 (germline): LGHDT, YNNKEL (reference sequence). The V and J ends lost 6 bases and 3 bases, in that order; junction bases with no gene match: 12. Generated by immunoSEQ multiplex PCR, the TCRdb table keeps only in-frame clones and is missing some. This table holds fewer than 200,000 clones, around 90% found once. The sample is drawn from a study of T cell responses to AZD1222 COVID-19 vaccine. General study points: Donors were chiefly white British, with a greater number of females, and clonal diversity was perhaps underestimated.

V and J are TRBV3-1 (or the pseudogene TRBV3-2) and TRBJ1-1; 8 bases fit TRBD1. The clonotype was recovered from an adult in good health. Sequenced material: peripheral blood, taken on day 0 of MenACWY control vaccination. The CDR3 is CASRRTSTGAYTEAFF. CDR3 sequence (DNA): TGTGCCAGCAGACGGACTTCGACAGGGGCGTACACTGAAGCTTTCTTT.